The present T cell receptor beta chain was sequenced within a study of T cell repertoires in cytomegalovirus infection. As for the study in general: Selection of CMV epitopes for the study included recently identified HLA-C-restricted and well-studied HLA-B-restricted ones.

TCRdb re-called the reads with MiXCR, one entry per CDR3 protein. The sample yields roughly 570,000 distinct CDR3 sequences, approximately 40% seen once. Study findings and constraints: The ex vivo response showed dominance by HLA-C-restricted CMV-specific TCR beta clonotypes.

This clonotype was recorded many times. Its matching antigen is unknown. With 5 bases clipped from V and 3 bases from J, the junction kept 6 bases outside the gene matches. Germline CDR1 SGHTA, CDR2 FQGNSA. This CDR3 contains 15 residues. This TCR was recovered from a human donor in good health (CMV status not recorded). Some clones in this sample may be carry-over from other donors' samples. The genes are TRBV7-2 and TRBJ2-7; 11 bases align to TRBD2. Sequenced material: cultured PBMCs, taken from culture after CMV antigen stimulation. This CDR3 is CASSPTSGRIYEQYF. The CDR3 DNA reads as TGTGCCAGCAGCCCTACTAGCGGGAGAATCTACGAGCAGTACTTC.